These 30 T cell receptor beta chains originate from one sample sequenced in a study of T cell repertoires in cytomegalovirus infection. TCRdb reprocessed the reads with MiXCR, giving one entry per CDR3 protein. The sample includes about 300,000 distinct CDR3 sequences, about 9.1% seen only once; the top ten take approximately 2.4%. Sample: PBMCs. All receptors derive from a human donor in good health (CMV status not recorded). Some clones in this sample may be carry-over from other donors' samples.

At least ten counts were recorded for this clonotype. The V call is TRBV19, the J call TRBJ2-1; TRBD1 is a possible D gene (6 bases). CDR3 length equals 15 residues. The V gene's germline CDR1 is LNHDA and CDR2 SQIVND (reference sequence). The ends were cut back, 6 bases at V and 5 bases at J, with 17 bases in the middle. The chain's CDR3 is CASRSRGPADNEQFF. The CDR3, as DNA: TGTGCCAGTAGGTCCAGGGGACCCGCAGACAATGAGCAGTTCTTC.

Many counts were recorded for this clonotype. The chain is built from TRBV14 and TRBJ2-3; TRBD2 matches 7 bases. The CDR3 is made up of 16 amino acids. With V trimmed by 4 bases and J by 0 bases, 7 bases remained unmatched. From germline, CDR1 is SGHDN and CDR2 FVKESK. The CDR3 region is CASSPWEGLSTDTQYF. The DNA for the CDR3 is TGTGCCAGCAGCCCCTGGGAGGGGTTAAGCACAGATACGCAGTATTTT.

This clonotype was observed at least ten times. J is TRBJ2-6 and V is TRBV12-3 or TRBV12-4; D is undetermined. The CDR3 is 15 residues long. V gave up 6 bases and J gave up 0 bases, with 9 bases separating them. The CDR3 sequence: CASRKLSSGANVLTF. The CDR3 DNA follows: TGTGCCAGCAGGAAACTGAGCTCTGGGGCCAACGTCCTGACTTTC.

In the case of this clonotype: With a much larger clone just one base away, this may be a read error. This sequence joins TRBV4-1 and TRBJ1-6, with D unresolved. V dropped 0 bases and J dropped 4 bases, with 7 bases sitting between them. CDR3 length: 15 residues. Germline lookup yields CDR1 MGHRA and CDR2 YSYEKL. CDR3 DNA sequence: TGCGCCAGCAGCCAAGATTTAGTGTATAATTCACCCCTCCACTTT. Encoded protein: CASSQDLVYNSPLHF.

The V call is TRBV9, the J call TRBJ2-3; 8 nucleotides align to TRBD1. The V segment lost 4 bases and the J segment 2 bases; nucleotides outside the gene matches: 9. Germline assignment: CDR1 SGDLS and CDR2 YYNGEE. The CDR3 sequence is 16 residues long. The DNA of the CDR3 is TGTGCCAGCAGCAAGACAGGGGACCTGGCCACAGATACGCAGTATTTT. Protein: CASSKTGDLATDTQYF. Combining the CDR3 with reference TRBV9 and TRBJ2-3 gives the whole variable domain DSGVTQTPKHLITATGQRVTLRCSPRSGDLSVYWYQQSLDQGLQFLIQYYNGEERAKGNILERFSAQQFPDLHSELNLSSLELGDSALYFCASSKTGDLATDTQYFGPGTRLTVL.

This clonotype was observed a few times. This CDR3 reads CASSGGTGGSGANVLTF. The CDR3 bases are TGTGCCAGTAGTGGGGGGACAGGGGGCTCTGGGGCCAACGTCCTGACTTTC. The J gene is TRBJ2-6, the V gene TRBV19; TRBD1 matches 11 bases. In germline, CDR1 is LNHDA, CDR2 SQIVND (reference sequence). The V and J ends lost 5 bases and 0 bases, in that order; junction bases with no gene match: 3. The CDR3 consists of 17 residues.

The rearrangement links TRBV5-1 to TRBJ2-2; D unresolved. The CDR3 totals 14 residues. V was clipped by 4 bases and J by 6 bases, with 13 bases between them. Germline CDR1 and CDR2: SGHRS and YFSETQ. CDR3 in DNA: TGCGCCAGCAGCCCGGGCCAGGTGGCCGGGGAGCTGTTTTTT. This encodes CASSPGQVAGELFF.

This clonotype has at least ten counts. The chain carries TRBV7-2 and TRBJ1-2, with TRBD1 matching over 7 bases. This CDR3 is built from 13 residues. V dropped 5 bases and J dropped 7; count of bases not matched to a gene: 7. Germline V lookup: CDR1 SGHTA, CDR2 FQGNSA. CDR3 DNA: TGTGCCAGCAGCGCTAGGGACAGTGCTGGCTACACCTTC. Translated: CASSARDSAGYTF.

This clonotype occurred a few times. The V gene is TRBV6-2 or TRBV6-3, the J gene TRBJ2-7, with 10 bases that match TRBD2. Germline loops: CDR1 MNHEY, CDR2 SVGEGT. The junction had 4 bases not matched to a gene; V was cut back by 4 bases and J by 1 base. There are 15 residues in the CDR3. CDR3 in amino acids: CASSLGSGGSYEQYV. CDR3 coding DNA: TGTGCCAGCAGTTTGGGTAGCGGGGGGTCCTACGAGCAGTACGTC.

In this sample, this clonotype turned up many times. The chain recombines TRBV7-3 with TRBJ2-3, with a weak D call TRBD2 (6 bases). The CDR3 has 15 amino acids. Trimming removed 2 bases at V and 1 base at J, with 10 bases between. Germline lookup yields CDR1 SGHTA and CDR2 FQGTGA. CDR3 DNA: TGTGCCAGCAGCTTATTCGGGGGAGGCACAGATACGCAGTATTTT. This sequence encodes CASSLFGGGTDTQYF.

This clonotype was counted at least ten times. The chain uses TRBV6-5 and TRBJ1-5; 10 bases are a match to TRBD1. There are 15 residues in the CDR3. Germline trimming cut 7 bases from V and 2 bases from J; bases unmatched to any gene: 5. Germline V lookup: CDR1 MNHEY, CDR2 SVGAGI. The CDR3 bases are TGTGCCAGCATGGGACAGGGGAATGGCAATCAGCCCCAGCATTTT. Its translation: CASMGQGNGNQPQHF.

Only a few counts were recorded for this clonotype. The gene calls are TRBV28 and TRBJ2-7, with TRBD2 as a possible D gene (6 bases). The V end was cut by 6 bases, the J end by 11 bases, with 26 bases between. Germline CDR1 and CDR2: MDHEN and SYDVKM. The CDR3 runs to 15 residues. The chain's CDR3 is CASRSSPGGAKREYF. In DNA form, the CDR3 reads TGTGCCAGCAGATCCTCACCTGGAGGGGCTAAAAGGGAGTACTTC. Full variable domain (remainder filled in from reference TRBV28 and TRBJ2-7): DVKVTQSSRYLVKRTGEKVFLECVQDMDHENMFWYRQDPGLGLRLIYFSYDVKMKEKGDIPEGYSVSREKKERFSLILESASTNQTSMYLCASRSSPGGAKREYFGPGTRLTVT.

The chain recombines TRBV28 with TRBJ2-5; D remains unclear. The CDR3 consists of 13 residues. Germline values: CDR1 MDHEN, CDR2 SYDVKM. V was trimmed by 5 bases and J by 3 bases, leaving 10 bases between them. The CDR3 region is CASSLETEETQYF. CDR3 DNA: TGTGCCAGCAGTCTCGAAACGGAAGAGACCCAGTACTTC.

This clonotype was picked up a small number of times. This sequence joins TRBV28 and TRBJ1-1, with no clear D. This CDR3 is 12 amino acids long. The V gene lost 6 bases and the J gene lost 1 base, with 6 bases spanning the gap. The germline V gene encodes CDR1 MDHEN and CDR2 SYDVKM. CDR3 sequence reads: CASRLTNTEAFF. Here the CDR3 DNA reads TGTGCCAGCAGGCTCACGAACACTGAAGCTTTCTTT.

In its sample, this clonotype was seen many times. The junction departs from germline at one end; a sequencing error may be responsible. The V gene is TRBV7-7, the J gene TRBJ2-7, with TRBD2 as a possible D gene (6 bases). Germline CDR1 reads SSHAT; CDR2 reads FNYEAQ (reference sequence). The CDR3 spans 15 residues. The CDR3 protein is CASSLAVGPSYEQYF. The CDR3 DNA is TGTGCTAGCAGCTTAGCGGTCGGTCCCTCCTACGAGCAGTACTTC.

This clonotype occurred many times. The chain links TRBV6-5 to TRBJ2-7; 11 bases are shared with TRBD1. Looked up from germline, CDR1 is MNHEY and CDR2 is SVGAGI. The CDR3 runs 15 residues. V gave up 0 bases and J gave up 3 bases; unmatched junction bases: 1. The CDR3 region has the DNA TGTGCCAGCAGTTACTCCGGGACAGGGGGCTACGAGCAGTACTTC. Translation: CASSYSGTGGYEQYF.

This clonotype was detected many times. This chain connects TRBV7-2 to TRBJ2-5; D is possibly TRBD2 (6 bases). The germline V and J ends were trimmed by 2 bases and 4 bases, with 14 bases remaining between them. The CDR3 contains 15 residues. The germline V gene has CDR1 SGHTA and CDR2 FQGNSA. DNA for the CDR3: TGTGCCAGCAGCTTAATAACGGGGGAGCCAGAGACCCAGTACTTC. This sequence encodes CASSLITGEPETQYF. The full variable domain, its missing parts supplied by reference TRBV7-2 and TRBJ2-5, is GAGVSQSPSNKVTEKGKDVELRCDPISGHTALYWYRQSLGQGLEFLIYFQGNSAPDKSGLPSDRFSAERTGGSVSTLTIQRTQQEDSAVYLCASSLITGEPETQYFGPGTRLLVL.

This clonotype was counted a few times. The V gene is TRBV2, the J gene TRBJ1-2; D uncertain. V gave up 8 bases and J gave up 4 bases, with 11 bases separating them. Looked up from germline, CDR1 is SNHLY and CDR2 is FYNNEI. This CDR3 comprises 12 residues. The CDR3 bases are TGTGCCAGCGATGGAGGACCCTATGGCTACACCTTC. This gives the protein CASDGGPYGYTF.

There are many counts of this clonotype. V usage is TRBV7-2 and J usage is TRBJ2-3; D may be TRBD2 (5 bases). The germline gives CDR1 SGHTA, CDR2 FQGNSA. V was shortened by 1 base and J by 3 bases, with 8 bases between the two germline ends. CDR3 length: 14 residues. CDR3 in amino acids: CASSLVRGTDTQYF. The CDR3 nucleotides are TGTGCCAGCAGCTTAGTTCGGGGAACAGATACGCAGTATTTT.

This clonotype was seen repeatedly, ten times or more. The rearrangement links TRBV7-8 to TRBJ1-2; D unclear. V lost 9 bases and J 2 bases, leaving 19 bases between the germline ends. CDR1 is SGHVS, CDR2 FQNEAQ, per germline. This CDR3 spans 15 amino acids. CDR3 sequence: CASSGRPSQNYGYTF. The CDR3 bases are TGTGCCAGTTCCGGACGACCCAGCCAAAACTATGGCTACACCTTC.

This clonotype was counted between two and nine times. The chain couples TRBV28 to TRBJ2-5; no clear D. The germline CDR1 and CDR2 sequences are MDHEN and SYDVKM. Deletions cut 2 bases from V and 0 bases from J, with 16 bases between. This CDR3 is 17 amino acids long. CDR3 DNA sequence: TGTGCCAGCAGTTTACTCGCCAGCCGTCTAGACCAAGAGACCCAGTACTTC. It encodes CASSLLASRLDQETQYF.

This clonotype was counted only a few times. The chain links TRBV11-3 to TRBJ2-1, with 7 bases identical to TRBD1. The CDR3 is made up of 13 amino acids. Germline V gene lookup returns CDR1 SGHNT and CDR2 YENEEA. The junction had 7 bases not matched to a gene; V was cut back by 5 bases and J by 9 bases. The CDR3 protein is CASSPTGVGEQFF. In DNA, the CDR3 is TGTGCCAGCAGCCCAACAGGGGTGGGTGAGCAGTTCTTC.

Ten or more counts support this clonotype. The chain couples TRBV5-1 to TRBJ2-7; D possibly corresponds to TRBD1 (6 bases). The CDR3 covers 13 residues. V was clipped by 0 bases and J by 3 bases, with 7 bases between them. Germline V lookup: CDR1 SGHRS, CDR2 YFSETQ. This CDR3 reads CASSLGGGYEQYF. The CDR3, as DNA: TGCGCCAGCAGCTTGGGAGGGGGCTACGAGCAGTACTTC. The full variable domain, with the rest looked up from reference TRBV5-1 and TRBJ2-7, is KAGVTQTPRYLIKTRGQQVTLSCSPISGHRSVSWYQQTPGQGLQFLFEYFSETQRNKGNFPGRFSGRQFSNSRSEMNVSTLELGDSALYLCASSLGGGYEQYFGPGTRLTVT.

This clonotype was found many times. The chain is built from TRBV28 and TRBJ2-5; 7 bases agree with TRBD2. Germline V gives CDR1 MDHEN, CDR2 SYDVKM. This CDR3 is built from 16 residues. V was clipped by 1 base and J by 2 bases; unmatched bases: 7. CDR3 DNA: TGTGCCAGCAGTTTATTTGCTAGCGGAATGCAAGAGACCCAGTACTTC. Amino acid sequence: CASSLFASGMQETQYF.

This clonotype was detected many times. This sequence joins TRBV7-2 and TRBJ2-7; the D gene is possibly TRBD2 (6 bases). The CDR3 is 11 amino acids. The V and J ends lost 6 bases and 3 bases respectively, with 6 bases between them. Germline CDR1 is SGHTA and CDR2 is FQGNSA. CDR3 loop: CASRGLYEQYF. The DNA for the CDR3 is TGTGCCAGCAGGGGACTCTACGAGCAGTACTTC.

The genes are TRBV2 and TRBJ1-1, with TRBD1 as a possible D gene (5 bases). V was cut by 4 bases and J by 1 base, with 10 bases left in between. The germline V gene encodes CDR1 SNHLY and CDR2 FYNNEI. The CDR3 runs to 14 residues. This CDR3 reads CASSAGGSNTEAFF. The CDR3 nucleotides read TGTGCCAGCAGTGCTGGGGGGTCGAACACTGAAGCTTTCTTT.

This clonotype came up many times. The V call is TRBV7-2, the J call TRBJ2-1; 9 bases are a match to TRBD1. Germline CDR1 and CDR2: SGHTA and FQGNSA. The V segment lost 4 bases and the J segment 4 bases; nucleotides outside the gene matches: 5. This CDR3 region has 15 residues. The CDR3 nucleotides read TGTGCCAGCAGCTGGAAGACAGGGGGATACAATGAGCAGTTCTTC. Its protein product is CASSWKTGGYNEQFF.

In its sample, this clonotype was seen many times. The chain is built from TRBV7-2 and TRBJ2-6; 11 bases agree with TRBD1. The germline V gene encodes CDR1 SGHTA and CDR2 FQGNSA. Trimming cost V 5 bases and J 4 bases; bases outside gene matches: 7. The CDR3 length is 17 residues. In DNA form, the CDR3 reads TGTGCCAGCAGCCGTAGGGACAGGGGGTCCGGGGCCAACGTCCTGACTTTC. Amino acid sequence: CASSRRDRGSGANVLTF.

This clonotype has ten or more counts. The chain uses TRBV6-5 and TRBJ1-3; possibly TRBD1 for D (5 bases). In germline, CDR1 is MNHEY, CDR2 SVGAGI. Trimming removed 6 bases at V and 0 bases at J, with 18 bases between. The CDR3 spans 17 residues. CDR3 protein: CASSISGTALSGNTIYF. Here the CDR3 DNA reads TGTGCCAGCAGCATCTCAGGGACCGCACTCTCTGGAAACACCATATATTTT.

This clonotype was recorded a few times. The chain recombines TRBV20-1 with TRBJ2-1; TRBD2 aligns across 7 bases. With V trimmed by 5 bases and J by 8 bases, 15 bases remained unmatched. CDR3 size: 15 residues. CDR1 is DFQATT and CDR2 is SNEGSKA in the germline V gene (reference sequence). Written as DNA, the CDR3 is TGCAGTGCTGATCTCCCGACCGGGGGGAAGTATGAGCAGTTCTTC. Amino acids: CSADLPTGGKYEQFF.